Sequencing of this T cell receptor beta chain was carried out in a study of Ad26.COV2.S vaccination and SARS-CoV-2 variants. Study-level information: Enrolled in COV1001, the donor was in the Ad26.COV2.S trial arm, which received the vaccine. Study results and caveats: The study found higher spike-specific TCR breadth in vaccine than placebo recipients.

Here immunoSEQ multiplex PCR was the method, and the copy in TCRdb shows in-frame clones only, minus some. The table records about 460,000 clones, 70% to 90% of them present only once. Regarding treatment: over 15 received Ad26.COV2.S at low or high dose, single or two shots; five or six received placebo; per-sample allocation not given. Samples analyzed were those drawn on day 63 after the first vaccine or placebo injection. What was given as vaccine was an Ad26 vector encoding Wuhan-strain SARS-CoV-2 spike. In this sample, this clone turned up once. Antigen specificity is unknown. The CDR3 covers 15 residues. With 5 bases clipped from V and 4 bases from J, the junction kept 9 bases outside the gene matches. The V gene's germline CDR1 is SEHNR and CDR2 FQNEAQ (reference sequence).

The chain uses TRBV7-9 and TRBJ1-1, with 8 bases matching TRBD1. The specimen was peripheral blood, collected in a trial of Ad26.COV2.S vaccine versus placebo. The receptor comes from a person between 18 and 60 years old who received the Ad26.COV2.S COVID-19 vaccine or a placebo. This CDR3 is CASSPWTGRRTEAFF. DNA of the CDR3: TGTGCCAGCAGCCCGTGGACAGGGAGGCGCACTGAAGCTTTCTTT.